The following is a TCR beta chain sequence with its context. Its antigen is not known. The data stem from a study of Ad26.COV2.S vaccination and SARS-CoV-2 variants. As for the study in general: Vaccine-arm donor from the placebo-controlled COV1001 Ad26.COV2.S trial. General study results and limits: Vaccinees reportedly had broad spike-specific CD8+ and CD4+ T cell responses. Recipients given vaccine exceeded placebo recipients in spike-specific TCR breadth.

Specified treatment: roughly 20 received Ad26.COV2.S at low or high dose, single or two shots; about 5 received placebo; per-sample allocation not given. All samples were drawn on day 63, counting from the first vaccine or placebo injection. The donor was a Boston adult aged 18-55 years. Germline V lookup: CDR1 MDHEN, CDR2 SYDVKM. The CDR3 totals 15 residues. V dropped 2 bases and J dropped 1 base, with 9 bases sitting between them. Data came from immunoSEQ multiplex PCR; TCRdb stores just in-frame clones and leaves some out. Among over 400,000 clones listed, 92% were seen once. This clonotype originated in a person between 18 and 60 years old who received the Ad26.COV2.S COVID-19 vaccine or a placebo. This chain links TRBV28 with TRBJ2-4; D remains unclear. The sample here was peripheral blood, taken in a trial of Ad26.COV2.S vaccine versus placebo. CDR3 region: CASSLQGFAKNIQYF. The CDR3 DNA reads as TGTGCCAGCAGTTTACAAGGCTTCGCCAAAAACATTCAGTACTTC. The whole variable domain, filled in from reference TRBV28 and TRBJ2-4, reads DVKVTQSSRYLVKRTGEKVFLECVQDMDHENMFWYRQDPGLGLRLIYFSYDVKMKEKGDIPEGYSVSREKKERFSLILESASTNQTSMYLCASSLQGFAKNIQYFGAGTRLSVL.